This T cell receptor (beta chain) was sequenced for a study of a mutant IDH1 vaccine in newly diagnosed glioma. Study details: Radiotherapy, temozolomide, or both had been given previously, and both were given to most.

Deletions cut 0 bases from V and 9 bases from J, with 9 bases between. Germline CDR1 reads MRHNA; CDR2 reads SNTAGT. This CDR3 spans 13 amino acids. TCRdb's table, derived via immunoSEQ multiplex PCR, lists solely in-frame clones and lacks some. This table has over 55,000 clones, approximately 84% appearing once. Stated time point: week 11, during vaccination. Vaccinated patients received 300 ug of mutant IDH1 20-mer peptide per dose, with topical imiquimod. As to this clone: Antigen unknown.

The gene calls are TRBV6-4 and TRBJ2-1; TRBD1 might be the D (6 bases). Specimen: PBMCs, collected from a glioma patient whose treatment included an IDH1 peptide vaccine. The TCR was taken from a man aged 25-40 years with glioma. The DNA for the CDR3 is TGTGCCAGCAGTGACTCGCGAGGGGGTGAGCAGTTCTTC. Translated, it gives CASSDSRGGEQFF.